The 24 T cell receptor beta chains below come from one sample, sequenced in a study of T cell responses to AZD1222 COVID-19 vaccine. Some clones are missing from TCRdb's copy, which holds only in-frame ones; the method was immunoSEQ multiplex PCR. This repertoire shows 130,000 or so clones, approximately 94% found once; its top ten account for 6.6%. Sample: peripheral blood, taken on day 0 of AZD1222 vaccination. The receptors were gathered from an adult in good health.

V and J are TRBV7-7 and TRBJ2-7; the match to TRBD2 covers 9 bases. This CDR3 is 15 amino acids long. The germline V gene has CDR1 SSHAT and CDR2 FNYEAQ (reference sequence). V lost 5 bases and J lost 5; bases outside the gene matches: 10. The CDR3 nucleotides are TGTGCCAGCAGCGAAGGGACTAGCCGGCTTAACGAGCAGTACTTC. Residues: CASSEGTSRLNEQYF.

The V and J genes are TRBV6-5 and TRBJ2-1, with D unresolved. The germline V gene has CDR1 MNHEY and CDR2 SVGAGI. The CDR3 spans 12 residues. The V end lost 7 bases, the J end lost 9 bases, and 13 bases lay between the germline ends. Written as DNA, the CDR3 is TGTGCCAGCATGCTAGAGGTCTTTGAGCAGTTCTTC. This codes for CASMLEVFEQFF.

The chain recombines TRBV11-1 with TRBJ1-5; no definite D call. CDR1 is SGHAT and CDR2 is FQDESV in the germline V gene (reference sequence). Trimming removed 2 bases at V and 3 bases at J, with 8 bases between. The CDR3 spans 14 residues. The chain's CDR3 is CASSLSGINQPQHF. The CDR3 DNA follows: TGTGCCAGCAGCTTATCGGGGATCAATCAGCCCCAGCATTTT.

The chain carries TRBV5-6 and TRBJ1-4; possibly TRBD1 for D (6 bases). Between the trimmed V and J ends, which lost 3 bases and 8 bases, there was a span of 14 bases. Germline CDR1 reads SGHDT; CDR2 reads YYEEEE. CDR3 length: 14 residues. For the CDR3, the DNA is TGTGCCAGCAGCTATACAGGGTCGTGGGAAAAACTGTTTTTT. This translates into CASSYTGSWEKLFF.

The chain is built from TRBV1 and TRBJ2-1; the table calls TRBD2, which could not be checked here. TRBV1 is a pseudogene locus. The CDR3 runs to 21 residues. For the CDR3, the DNA is TGCACCAGCAGCCAAGAAAGGGAACTAGCGGAAAATAGGGTTGTAGCGAATGAGCAGTTCTTC. Protein product: CTSSQERELAENRVVANEQFF.

The CDR3 reads CASGLGGRNTEAFF. DNA of the CDR3: TGTGCTAGTGGTTTAGGGGGACGGAACACTGAAGCTTTCTTT. This chain uses TRBV12-5 with TRBJ1-1, with a weak D call TRBD1 (6 bases). The CDR3 runs to 14 residues. Germline V gene lookup returns CDR1 LGHNT and CDR2 FRNRAP. The V end lost 3 bases, the J end lost 1 base, and 9 bases lay between the germline ends.

The chain has TRBV6-5 and TRBJ2-3; D gene unclear. CDR1 is MNHEY, CDR2 SVGAGI, per germline. V lost 8 bases to trimming and J lost 4 bases, with 16 bases between them. This CDR3 has 14 residues. The CDR3 spells CASHMMGIADTQYF. CDR3 nucleotides: TGTGCCAGCCACATGATGGGTATCGCAGATACGCAGTATTTT.

The chain combines TRBV28 with TRBJ1-1; 7 positions agree with TRBD1. Germline CDR1 reads MDHEN; CDR2 reads SYDVKM. The CDR3 runs 15 residues. The J segment lost 5 bases and the V segment lost 1 base, leaving 7 bases of the junction unmatched. The CDR3 bases are TGTGCCAGCAGTTTATTAGACAGGGTGGGAACTGAAGCTTTCTTT. This encodes CASSLLDRVGTEAFF. Drawing the rest from reference TRBV28 and TRBJ1-1, the complete variable domain is DVKVTQSSRYLVKRTGEKVFLECVQDMDHENMFWYRQDPGLGLRLIYFSYDVKMKEKGDIPEGYSVSREKKERFSLILESASTNQTSMYLCASSLLDRVGTEAFFGQGTRLTVV.

This clone was observed once. The rearrangement links TRBV2 to TRBJ1-4, with 9 bases matching TRBD1. The trim removed 5 bases at V and 5 bases at J, leaving 6 bases unmatched. Germline V CDR1 and CDR2: SNHLY, FYNNEI. This CDR3 region has 15 residues. The CDR3 reads CASSLNRGPNEKLFF. The DNA of the CDR3 is TGTGCCAGCAGTCTCAACAGGGGGCCCAATGAAAAACTGTTTTTT.

This chain connects TRBV12-3 or TRBV12-4 to TRBJ2-1; no reliable D call. This CDR3 contains 13 residues. Trimming took 6 bases from V and 5 from J, leaving 11 bases between them. This CDR3 reads CASRDRADNEQFF. In nucleotides, the CDR3 is TGTGCCAGCAGAGACCGCGCGGACAATGAGCAGTTCTTC.

The CDR3 sequence is CASSSIIGTEAFF. For the CDR3, the DNA is TGTGCCAGCAGTTCCATAATTGGCACTGAAGCTTTCTTT. The rearrangement links TRBV6-5 to TRBJ1-1; D is uncertain. CDR1 is MNHEY, CDR2 SVGAGI, per germline. V was clipped by 4 bases and J by 4 bases, with 10 bases between them. The CDR3 is 13 amino acids.

The chain is built from TRBV30 and TRBJ1-1, with D uncertain. This CDR3 is 13 amino acids long. V shed 2 bases and J shed 0 bases, with 7 bases lying between them. CDR1 and CDR2 (germline): GTSNPN, SVGIG (reference sequence). The CDR3 here is CAWSTAMNTEAFF. CDR3 coding DNA: TGTGCCTGGAGTACAGCTATGAACACTGAAGCTTTCTTT.

The CDR3 DNA reads TGTGCCTGGAGTGTCTGGACAGAACATTACAGGAACACTGAAGCTTTCTTT. Encoded protein: CAWSVWTEHYRNTEAFF. J is TRBJ1-1 and V is TRBV30; D might be TRBD1 (6 bases). This CDR3 has 17 residues. Trimming stripped 0 bases from V and 1 base from J, with 18 bases between. The germline V gene has CDR1 GTSNPN and CDR2 SVGIG (reference sequence).

The chain is built from TRBV5-6 and TRBJ2-1; maybe TRBD2 (7 bases). Deletions cut 3 bases from V and 14 bases from J, with 12 bases between. Germline assignment: CDR1 SGHDT and CDR2 YYEEEE. This CDR3 contains 11 residues. The DNA for the CDR3 is TGTGCCAGCAGCTCGGGGGGCCCGGAGTTCTTC. Translating gives CASSSGGPEFF.

The chain carries TRBV6-2 or TRBV6-3 and TRBJ1-1, with TRBD1 matching 9 bases. V lost 7 bases to trimming and J lost 0 bases; unmatched junction nucleotides: 12. The CDR3 consists of 17 residues. Germline values: CDR1 MNHEY, CDR2 SVGEGT. In DNA, the CDR3 is TGTGCCAGCACCCCTTGGACAGGGGAGACCATGAACACTGAAGCTTTCTTT. Translation gives CASTPWTGETMNTEAFF.

The chain joins TRBV3-1 (or the pseudogene TRBV3-2) to TRBJ2-4, with unresolved D. CDR1 is LGHDT and CDR2 is YNNKEL in the germline V gene (reference sequence). With 0 bases removed from V and 10 bases from J, the gap between germline ends came to 10 bases. This CDR3 is built from 13 residues. CDR3 protein: CASSQEGLWIQYF. In nucleotides, the CDR3 is TGTGCCAGCAGCCAAGAGGGCCTGTGGATTCAGTACTTC.

This chain uses TRBV5-5 with TRBJ1-5; 9 nucleotides agree with TRBD1. With 6 bases clipped from V and 6 bases from J, the junction kept 10 bases outside the gene matches. This CDR3 has 15 residues. Germline V CDR1 and CDR2: SGHKS, YYEKEE (reference sequence). The CDR3 bases are TGTGCCAGCACCAAGGGACAGGGTTCGAGTCAGCCCCAGCATTTT. As protein: CASTKGQGSSQPQHF. Together with reference TRBV5-5 and TRBJ1-5, the CDR3 gives the full variable domain: DAGVTQSPTHLIKTRGQQVTLRCSPISGHKSVSWYQQVLGQGPQFIFQYYEKEERGRGNFPDRFSARQFPNYSSELNVNALLLGDSALYLCASTKGQGSSQPQHFGDGTRLSIL.

This clone was recorded only once. The sample carries other DNA sequences with the same CDR3. The chain has TRBV9 and TRBJ2-1; D is unclear. Per the germline V gene, CDR1 is SGDLS and CDR2 is YYNGEE. The CDR3 extends over 14 amino acids. V gave up 2 bases and J gave up 0 bases, with 6 bases separating them. CDR3 amino acids: CASSVGDSYNEQFF. CDR3 coding DNA: TGTGCCAGCAGCGTCGGAGACTCCTACAATGAGCAGTTCTTC.

This clone was seen just once. The CDR3 DNA follows: TGTGCCAGCAGTTTCTTGACAGGGGCGAACACTGAAGCTTTCTTT. Its translation: CASSFLTGANTEAFF. The rearrangement uses TRBV6-5 and TRBJ1-1; 8 bases align to TRBD1. V was pared by 4 bases and J by 1 base, with 5 bases of the junction left unmatched. This CDR3 is 15 amino acids long. CDR1 is MNHEY and CDR2 is SVGAGI in the germline V gene.

V gene TRBV6-1 combines with J gene TRBJ1-1; no clear D. CDR3 length: 16 residues. V was shortened by 4 bases and J by 5 bases, with 20 bases between the two germline ends. Germline loops: CDR1 MNHNS, CDR2 SASEGT. The CDR3 bases are TGTGCCAGCAGTGGACGATTAAGGGAGGATGGAACTGAAGCTTTCTTT. Translating it yields CASSGRLREDGTEAFF.

This sequence joins TRBV11-2 and TRBJ2-1; D is perhaps TRBD1 or TRBD2 (5 bases each). The germline gives CDR1 SGHAT, CDR2 FQNNGV. Trimming shortened V by 6 bases and J by 0 bases, and 21 bases separated the two germline ends. The CDR3 has 18 amino acids. Written as DNA, the CDR3 is TGTGCCAGCAGGGGGATAGGGGCTAGCCGGAGCTCCTACAATGAGCAGTTCTTC. It yields the protein CASRGIGASRSSYNEQFF.

The gene calls are TRBV4-1 and TRBJ1-4; unclear D gene. The germline V gene encodes CDR1 MGHRA and CDR2 YSYEKL. The CDR3 runs 15 residues. V lost 4 bases and J lost 8, with 17 bases in between. The CDR3 nucleotides are TGCGCCAGCAGCCCCCTGGGAGGTGCGGGGGAAAAACTGTTTTTT. It specifies CASSPLGGAGEKLFF.

V gene TRBV7-9 combines with J gene TRBJ2-2, with D perhaps matching TRBD1 or TRBD2 (5 bases each). From germline, CDR1 is SEHNR and CDR2 FQNEAQ (reference sequence). The CDR3 is 15 residues long. V lost 7 bases and J lost 5, with 17 bases in between. Here the CDR3 reads CASTKTQGGTGELFF. The CDR3 coding sequence is TGTGCCAGCACCAAGACGCAGGGCGGGACCGGGGAGCTGTTTTTT.

The sample holds one count of this clone. The CDR3 nucleotides are TGTGCCAGCAGTCCCAGCGGCTATGGCTACACCTTC. Amino acid sequence: CASSPSGYGYTF. The rearrangement joins TRBV12-3 or TRBV12-4 to TRBJ1-2; D uncertain. This CDR3 spans 12 amino acids. Trimming removed 5 bases at V and 4 bases at J, with 8 bases between.